The clone carrying this TCR beta chain has a handful of counts. These data are taken from a study of blood T cell repertoires in COVID-19. Study overall: From the United States, Italy and Spain came samples of acute and convalescent COVID-19. Nucleic acid was either cDNA or gDNA, and it came from T cells, B-cell-depleted T cells, or PBMCs.

Authors' processing steps: How many nucleated cells were present was estimated from reference gene primer amplification. TCRdb's table, derived via immunoSEQ multiplex PCR, lists solely in-frame clones and lacks some. The DNA was the basis for D and trimming; V, J and clone size are from that table. The sample contains about 340,000 clones, approximately 87% of which appear only once. Patients at the Seattle site were enrolled during active infection and followed longitudinally. This CDR3 has 15 residues. Trimming cost V 6 bases and J 8 bases; bases outside gene matches: 11. The V gene's germline CDR1 is KGHSH and CDR2 LQKENI.

The source material was peripheral blood. The chain links TRBV18 to TRBJ2-1; 9 positions match TRBD2. This sequence was found in a woman aged 50 to 60 with COVID-19, enrolled during active disease. The DNA for the CDR3 is TGTGCCAGCTCCCAGGGCTCTAGCGGGATCTATGAGCAGTTCTTC. Translating gives CASSQGSSGIYEQFF. Full variable domain (rest looked up from reference TRBV18 and TRBJ2-1): NAGVMQNPRHLVRRRGQEARLRCSPMKGHSHVYWYRQLPEEGLKFMVYLQKENIIDESGMPKERFSAEFPKEGPSILRIQQVVRGDSAAYFCASSQGSSGIYEQFFGPGTRLTVL.